The clone carrying this TCR beta chain came up a few times. This entry belongs to a study of molecular identifiers for immune sequencing clone quantification. The germline gives CDR1 SQVTM, CDR2 ANQGSEA. V gave up 0 bases and J gave up 9 bases, with 9 bases separating them. The CDR3 is 12 residues long. Listed TCR primers and previously described methods were used for bulk TCR libraries. TCRdb called the PCR reads again in MiXCR, with one record for every CDR3 protein. In the table there are more than 550,000 distinct CDR3 sequences, around 25% of which are singletons. Sequencing was carried out using naive CD8+ T cells from blood, with Jurkat cell RNA spiked in. The subset: FACS-sorted CD8+CD4-CCR7+CD45RA+ naive T cells. The V gene is TRBV29-1, the J gene TRBJ2-1; D is unclear. This receptor was taken from a human donor in good health. Some libraries in this study had Jurkat cell RNA spiked in. In nucleotides, the CDR3 is TGCAGCGTTGAAGAAGGTGACACTGAGCAGTTCTTC. Translated: CSVEEGDTEQFF.